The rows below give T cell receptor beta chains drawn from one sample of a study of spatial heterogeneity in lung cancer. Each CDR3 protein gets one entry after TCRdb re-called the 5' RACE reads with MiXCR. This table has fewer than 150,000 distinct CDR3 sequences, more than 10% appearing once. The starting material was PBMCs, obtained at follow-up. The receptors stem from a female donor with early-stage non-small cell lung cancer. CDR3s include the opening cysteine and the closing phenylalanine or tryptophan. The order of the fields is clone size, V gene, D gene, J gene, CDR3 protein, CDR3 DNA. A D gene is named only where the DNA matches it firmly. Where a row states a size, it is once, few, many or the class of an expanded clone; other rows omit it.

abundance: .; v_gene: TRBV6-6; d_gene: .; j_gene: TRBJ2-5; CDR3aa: CASSYGGKLETQYF; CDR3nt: TGTGCCAGCAGTTACGGGGGCAAACTAGAGACCCAGTACTTC
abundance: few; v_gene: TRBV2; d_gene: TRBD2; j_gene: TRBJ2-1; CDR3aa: CASKGGTRNNEQFF; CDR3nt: TGTGCCAGCAAAGGCGGGACTAGAAACAATGAGCAGTTCTTC
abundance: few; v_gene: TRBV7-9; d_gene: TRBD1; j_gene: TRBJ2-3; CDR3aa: CASSPRTGGSSSDTQYF; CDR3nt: TGTGCCAGCAGCCCCAGGACAGGGGGATCCTCTTCCGATACGCAGTATTTT
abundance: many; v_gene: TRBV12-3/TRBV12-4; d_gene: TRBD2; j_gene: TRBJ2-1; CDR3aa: CASSLLGTSVYNEQFF; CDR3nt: TGTGCCAGCAGTTTACTCGGGACTAGCGTCTACAATGAGCAGTTCTTC
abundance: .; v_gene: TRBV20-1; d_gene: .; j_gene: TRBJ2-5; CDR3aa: CSAPPDRQTQYF; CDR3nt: TGCAGTGCTCCCCCGGACCGGCAGACCCAGTACTTC
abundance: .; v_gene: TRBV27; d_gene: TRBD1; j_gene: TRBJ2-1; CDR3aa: CASSPVQGVVQFF; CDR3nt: TGTGCCAGCAGTCCCGTCCAGGGGGTGGTACAGTTCTTC
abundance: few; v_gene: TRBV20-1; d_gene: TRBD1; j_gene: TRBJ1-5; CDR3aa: CSASAGGGQPQHF; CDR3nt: TGCAGTGCTTCAGCAGGGGGCGGGCAGCCCCAGCATTTT
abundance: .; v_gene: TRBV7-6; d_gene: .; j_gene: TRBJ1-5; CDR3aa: CASSPLGASNQPQHF; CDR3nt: TGTGCCAGCAGTCCCCTGGGGGCTAGCAATCAGCCCCAGCATTTT
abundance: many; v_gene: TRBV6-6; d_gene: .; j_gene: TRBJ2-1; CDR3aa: CASSYGDKTNEQFF; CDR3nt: TGTGCCAGCAGTTACGGGGACAAAACCAATGAGCAGTTCTTC
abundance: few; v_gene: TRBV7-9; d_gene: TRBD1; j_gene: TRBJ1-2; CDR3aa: CASSGTANYGYTF; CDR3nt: TGTGCCAGCAGCGGGACAGCTAACTATGGCTACACCTTC
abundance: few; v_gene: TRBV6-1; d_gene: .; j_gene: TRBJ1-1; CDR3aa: CASSGGGGTEAFF; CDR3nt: TGTGCCAGCAGTGGCGGAGGGGGGACTGAAGCTTTCTTT
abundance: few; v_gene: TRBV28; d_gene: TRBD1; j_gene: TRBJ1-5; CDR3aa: CASSPPGQGLGFQPQHF; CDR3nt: TGTGCCAGCAGTCCGCCGGGACAGGGACTTGGTTTTCAGCCCCAGCATTTT
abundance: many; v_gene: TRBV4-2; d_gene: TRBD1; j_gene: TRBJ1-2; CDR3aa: CASSQNAGQNGYGYTF; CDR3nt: TGTGCCAGCAGCCAGAACGCGGGACAGAACGGATATGGCTACACCTTC
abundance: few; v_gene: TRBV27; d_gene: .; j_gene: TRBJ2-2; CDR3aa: CASRSFGKNTGELFF; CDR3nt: TGTGCCAGCAGATCCTTCGGGAAGAACACCGGGGAGCTGTTTTTT
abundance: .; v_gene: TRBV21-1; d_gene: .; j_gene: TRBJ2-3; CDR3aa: CASSALRDGSRADTQYF; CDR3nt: TGTGCCAGCAGCGCACTGCGGGATGGCAGCAGGGCAGATACGCAGTATTTT
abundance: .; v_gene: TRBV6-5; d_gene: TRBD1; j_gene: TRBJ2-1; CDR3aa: CASRLQGSWRNEQFF; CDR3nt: TGTGCCAGCAGACTACAGGGGTCTTGGAGAAATGAGCAGTTCTTC
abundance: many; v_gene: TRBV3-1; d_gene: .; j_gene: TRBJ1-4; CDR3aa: CASSQDNGVYEKLFF; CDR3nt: TGTGCCAGCAGCCAAGATAATGGGGTGTATGAAAAACTGTTTTTT
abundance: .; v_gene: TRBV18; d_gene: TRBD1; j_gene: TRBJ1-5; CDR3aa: CASSPPGQSFNQPQHF; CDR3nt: TGTGCCAGCTCACCTCCGGGACAGAGTTTCAATCAGCCCCAGCATTTT
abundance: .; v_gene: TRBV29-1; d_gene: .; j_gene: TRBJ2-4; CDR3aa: CSVPASQGNIQYF; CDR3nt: TGCAGCGTTCCAGCGAGTCAGGGAAACATTCAGTACTTC
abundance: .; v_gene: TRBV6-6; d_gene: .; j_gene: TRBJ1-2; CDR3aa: CASRGPTDFSGYGYTF; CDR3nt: TGTGCTTCAAGGGGACCGACAGACTTTTCGGGCTATGGCTACACCTTC
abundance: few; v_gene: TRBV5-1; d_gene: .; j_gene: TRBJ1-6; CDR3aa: CASSSGIEDSPLHF; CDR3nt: TGCGCCAGCAGCTCCGGGATTGAGGATTCACCCCTCCACTTT
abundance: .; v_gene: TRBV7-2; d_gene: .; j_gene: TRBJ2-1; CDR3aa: CASSLGRAYEQFF; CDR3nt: TGTGCCAGCAGCTTAGGCAGGGCCTATGAGCAGTTCTTC
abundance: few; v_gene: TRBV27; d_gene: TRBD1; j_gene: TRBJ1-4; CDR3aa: CASSTGTGGYEKLFF; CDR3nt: TGTGCCAGCAGTACCGGGACAGGGGGGTATGAAAAACTGTTTTTT
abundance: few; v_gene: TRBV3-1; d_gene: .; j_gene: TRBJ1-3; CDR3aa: CASSLGRYSGNTIYF; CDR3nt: TGTGCCAGCAGCCTGGGACGCTACTCTGGAAACACCATATATTTT
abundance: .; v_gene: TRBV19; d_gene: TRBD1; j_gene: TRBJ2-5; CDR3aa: CASRGDRETQYF; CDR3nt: TGTGCCAGTAGGGGGGACAGAGAGACCCAGTACTTC
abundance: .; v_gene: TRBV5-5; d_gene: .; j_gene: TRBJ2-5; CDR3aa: CASSKTADGETQYF; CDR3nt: TGTGCCAGCAGCAAGACAGCGGACGGAGAGACCCAGTACTTC
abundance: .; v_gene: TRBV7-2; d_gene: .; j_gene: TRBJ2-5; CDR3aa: CASSLGRRKETQYF; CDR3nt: TGTGCCAGCAGCTTAGGGAGGAGAAAAGAGACCCAGTACTTC
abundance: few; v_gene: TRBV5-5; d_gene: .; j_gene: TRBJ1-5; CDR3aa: CASSLSQGTQPQHF; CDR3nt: TGTGCCAGCAGCTTGTCCCAGGGCACTCAGCCCCAGCATTTT
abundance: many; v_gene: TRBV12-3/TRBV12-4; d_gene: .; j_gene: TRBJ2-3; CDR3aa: CASSPSTRDTQYF; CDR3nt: TGTGCCAGCAGTCCCTCCACGAGAGATACGCAGTATTTT
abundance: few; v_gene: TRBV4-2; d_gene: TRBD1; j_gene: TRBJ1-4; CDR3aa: CASSQRGQLGRTNEKLFF; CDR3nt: TGTGCCAGCAGCCAACGGGGACAGCTGGGGAGGACTAATGAAAAACTGTTTTTT
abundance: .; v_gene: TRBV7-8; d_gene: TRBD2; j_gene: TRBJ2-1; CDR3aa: CASSLGTWLAGGRTYNEQFF; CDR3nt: TGTGCCAGCAGCTTAGGAACATGGCTAGCGGGAGGGAGGACCTACAATGAGCAGTTCTTC
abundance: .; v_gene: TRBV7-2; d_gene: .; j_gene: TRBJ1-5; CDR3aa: CASSPNQGQPQHF; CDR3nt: TGTGCCAGCAGCCCTAATCAGGGTCAGCCCCAGCATTTT
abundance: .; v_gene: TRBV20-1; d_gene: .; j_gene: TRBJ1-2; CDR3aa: CSSLVQNYGYTF; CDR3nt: TGCAGTTCGCTAGTACAGAACTATGGCTACACCTTC
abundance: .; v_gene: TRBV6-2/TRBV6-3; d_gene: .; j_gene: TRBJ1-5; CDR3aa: CASSLTGLRQPQHF; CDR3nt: TGTGCCAGCAGTCTAACAGGCTTAAGGCAGCCCCAGCATTTT
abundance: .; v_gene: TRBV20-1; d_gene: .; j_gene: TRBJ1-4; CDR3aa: CSARDGRRSTNEKLFF; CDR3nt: TGCAGTGCTAGAGATGGGCGCCGTTCAACTAATGAAAAACTGTTTTTT
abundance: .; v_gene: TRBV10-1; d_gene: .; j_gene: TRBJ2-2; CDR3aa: CASSEDTGELFF; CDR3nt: TGCGCCAGCAGTGAGGACACCGGGGAGCTGTTTTTT
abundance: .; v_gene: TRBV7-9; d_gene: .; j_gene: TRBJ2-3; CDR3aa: CASSEYSGQYF; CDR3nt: TGTGCCAGCAGCGAGTACTCGGGGCAGTATTTT
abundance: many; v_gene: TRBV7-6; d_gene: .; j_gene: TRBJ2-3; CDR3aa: CASSLDLDTQYF; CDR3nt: TGTGCCAGCAGCTTAGATCTGGATACGCAGTATTTT
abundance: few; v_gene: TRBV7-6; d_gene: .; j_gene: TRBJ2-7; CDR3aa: CASSPQRGEQYF; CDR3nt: TGTGCCAGCAGCCCTCAAAGGGGCGAGCAGTACTTC
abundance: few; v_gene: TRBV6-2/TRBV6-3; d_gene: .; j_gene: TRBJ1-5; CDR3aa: CASTESGGGNQPQHF; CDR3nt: TGTGCCAGCACCGAGAGCGGGGGAGGCAATCAGCCCCAGCATTTT
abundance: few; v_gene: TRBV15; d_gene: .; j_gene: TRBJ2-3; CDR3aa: CATSRASLASTDTQYF; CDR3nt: TGTGCCACCAGCAGGGCGTCTCTAGCTAGCACAGATACGCAGTATTTT
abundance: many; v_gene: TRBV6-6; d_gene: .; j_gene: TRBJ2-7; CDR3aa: CASSGKPRETKSYEQYF; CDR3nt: TGTGCCAGCAGTGGAAAGCCCAGGGAAACAAAATCCTACGAGCAGTACTTC
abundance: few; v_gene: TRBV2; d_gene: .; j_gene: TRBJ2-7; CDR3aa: CASKFGLFNYEQYF; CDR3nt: TGTGCCAGCAAGTTTGGCTTGTTCAACTACGAGCAGTACTTC
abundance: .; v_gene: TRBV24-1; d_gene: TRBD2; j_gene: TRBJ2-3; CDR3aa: CATSDLGAGEGRDTQYF; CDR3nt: TGTGCCACCAGTGATTTGGGAGCGGGAGAAGGGAGAGATACGCAGTATTTT
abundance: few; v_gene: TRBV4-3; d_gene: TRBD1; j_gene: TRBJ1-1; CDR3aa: CASSQALIPGQVNTEAFF; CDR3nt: TGCGCCAGCAGCCAAGCCCTCATCCCTGGACAGGTGAACACTGAAGCTTTCTTT
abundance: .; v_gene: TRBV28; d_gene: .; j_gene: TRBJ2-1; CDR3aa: CASSNRGEQFF; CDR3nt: TGTGCCAGCAGCAATAGAGGTGAGCAGTTCTTC
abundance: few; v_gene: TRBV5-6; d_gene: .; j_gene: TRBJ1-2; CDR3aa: CASSLGPGEGYTF; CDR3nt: TGTGCCAGCAGCTTGGGACCGGGAGAAGGCTACACCTTC
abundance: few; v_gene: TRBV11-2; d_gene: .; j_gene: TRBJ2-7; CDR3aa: CASSLSLDYEQYF; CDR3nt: TGTGCCAGCAGCTTATCGCTTGACTACGAGCAGTACTTC
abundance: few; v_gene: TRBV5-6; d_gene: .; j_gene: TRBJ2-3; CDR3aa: CASSSSSTDTQYF; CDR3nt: TGTGCCAGCAGCTCTAGTAGCACAGATACGCAGTATTTT
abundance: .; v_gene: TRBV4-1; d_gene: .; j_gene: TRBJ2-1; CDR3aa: CASSQVGQINNEQFF; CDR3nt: TGCGCCAGCAGCCAAGTTGGGCAGATAAACAATGAGCAGTTCTTC
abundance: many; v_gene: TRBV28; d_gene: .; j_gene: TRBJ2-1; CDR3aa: CASSLLTSHEQFF; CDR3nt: TGTGCCAGCAGTTTATTGACGTCCCATGAGCAGTTCTTC
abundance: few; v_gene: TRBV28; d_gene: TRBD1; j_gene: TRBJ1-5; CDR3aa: CASSPRTGYNQPQHF; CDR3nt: TGTGCCAGCAGCCCCCGGACAGGGTACAATCAGCCCCAGCATTTT